The TCR beta chain under discussion was sequenced for a study of blood T cell repertoires in COVID-19. Overall study: Whether acute or convalescent, the COVID-19 samples came from the United States, Italy and Spain. The cDNA or gDNA used as material had been derived from T cells, B-cell-depleted T cells, or PBMCs.

The CDR3 is 16 residues long. The trim removed 5 bases at V and 0 bases at J, leaving 9 bases unmatched. Germline V gives CDR1 SGHVS, CDR2 FQNEAQ. Method: immunoSEQ multiplex PCR; TCRdb's copy keeps in-frame clones and lacks some. This sample has around 400,000 clones; 70% to 90% occur once, and the top ten carry roughly 1.2%. This clone was counted once. The chain combines TRBV7-8 with TRBJ2-5, with 7 bases identical to TRBD1. Material: peripheral blood. The origin of this receptor is a man between 40 and 49 years old with acute or convalescent COVID-19. The CDR3 loop is CASSPHTGTDQETQYF. The CDR3 bases are TGTGCCAGCAGCCCCCATACGGGGACAGACCAAGAGACCCAGTACTTC. The entire variable domain, with the rest obtained from reference TRBV7-8 and TRBJ2-5, is as follows: GAGVSQSPRYKVAKRGQDVALRCDPISGHVSLFWYQQALGQGPEFLTYFQNEAQLDKSGLPSDRFFAERPEGSVSTLKIQRTQQEDSAVYLCASSPHTGTDQETQYFGPGTRLLVL.